The 27 T cell receptor beta chains below were found in one sample sequenced in a study of T-cell reconstitution after alpha-beta-depleted transplantation in children. Using unique molecular identifiers, the investigators prepared the TCRbeta library. TCRdb fed the PCR reads into MiXCR, producing one record per CDR3 protein. The data contain about 190,000 distinct CDR3 sequences, about 6.4% of them singletons. This specimen consisted of PBMCs from the stem cell graft donor, obtained from the stem cell graft. These receptors were collected from a human donor who donated a stem cell graft to a child with Wiskott-Aldrich syndrome.

There are many counts of this clonotype. This sequence joins TRBV20-1 and TRBJ2-2; 10 bases map to TRBD1. CDR1 DFQATT and CDR2 SNEGSKA come from the germline V gene (reference sequence). The CDR3 has 15 residues. The junction had 6 bases not matched to a gene; V was cut back by 2 bases and J by 6 bases. In DNA, the CDR3 is TGCAGTGCTAGAAGGGACAGGGGATTATCCGGGGAGCTGTTTTTT. This sequence encodes CSARRDRGLSGELFF.

This clonotype has a count of ten or more. This chain joins TRBV5-6 and TRBJ2-1, with 15 bases lining up with TRBD2. The CDR3 runs to 17 residues. In germline, CDR1 is SGHDT, CDR2 YYEEEE. With V trimmed by 4 bases and J by 1 base, 3 bases remained unmatched. This chain's CDR3 is CASSIGLAGGSYNEQFF. The CDR3 DNA follows: TGTGCCAGCAGCATAGGACTAGCGGGGGGGTCCTACAATGAGCAGTTCTTC.

This clonotype was seen repeatedly, ten times or more. V is TRBV7-2 and J is TRBJ1-2; D unresolved. V was shortened by 3 bases and J by 12 bases, with 17 bases between the two germline ends. The CDR3 sequence is 13 residues long. Germline V gene data show CDR1 as SGHTA and CDR2 as FQGNSA. The CDR3 nucleotides read TGTGCCAGCAGCTTGAGTCCCAGTGGCTTAAACACCTTC. It is translated as CASSLSPSGLNTF.

To note about this clonotype: Just one base apart from a much larger clone, this may be a read error. The chain joins TRBV20-1 to TRBJ2-3; D is unclear. The CDR3 length is 12 residues. Germline CDR1 is DFQATT and CDR2 is SNEGSKA (reference sequence). CDR3 DNA: TGCTGTGCTAGTTACAGCACAGATACGCAGTATTTT. Amino acid sequence: CCASYSTDTQYF.

This clonotype was counted ten times or more. The chain has TRBV5-1 and TRBJ1-5; perhaps TRBD1 as D (6 bases). Germline-derived CDR1 and CDR2 are SGHRS and YFSETQ. This CDR3 spans 18 amino acids. Trimming shortened V by 0 bases and J by 2 bases, and 18 bases separated the two germline ends. CDR3 sequence: CASSLGQTGSQGNQPQHF. The CDR3 DNA reads TGCGCCAGCAGCTTGGGCCAAACAGGGTCCCAAGGCAATCAGCCCCAGCATTTT.

This clonotype has ten or more counts. The gene calls are TRBV5-1 and TRBJ2-3; D is unresolved. Trimming removed 2 bases at V and 4 bases at J, with 14 bases between. The CDR3 is made up of 15 amino acids. Germline V gene data show CDR1 as SGHRS and CDR2 as YFSETQ. CDR3 coding DNA: TGCGCCAGCAGCTTTCAACAGAACTCGCCAGATACGCAGTATTTT. Its protein is CASSFQQNSPDTQYF.

This clonotype was seen repeatedly, ten times or more. V is TRBV24-1 and J is TRBJ1-1; TRBD1 matches 7 bases. This CDR3 is built from 13 residues. CDR1 is KGHDR, CDR2 SFDVKD, per germline. Trimming removed 8 bases from V and 2 bases from J; junction bases left unmatched: 4. The CDR3 reads CATKGDRNTEAFF. The CDR3 DNA reads as TGTGCCACCAAGGGGGACAGAAACACTGAAGCTTTCTTT.

The chain carries TRBV6-2 or TRBV6-3 and TRBJ2-1; D may be TRBD1 or TRBD2 (6 bases each). The germline V gene encodes CDR1 MNHEY and CDR2 SVGEGT. V shed 0 bases and J shed 10 bases, with 31 bases lying between them. CDR3 length equals 20 residues. The CDR3 loop is CASSYSRDSEGGILQGEQFF. The CDR3 nucleotides are TGTGCCAGCAGTTACTCTCGTGATTCTGAAGGGGGGATCCTACAAGGCGAGCAGTTCTTC.

V and J are TRBV19 and TRBJ2-7; D is perhaps TRBD2 (6 bases). V gave up 5 bases and J gave up 3 bases, with 20 bases separating them. The CDR3 extends over 16 amino acids. Germline V gene sequence: CDR1 LNHDA, CDR2 SQIVND (reference sequence). The CDR3 DNA is TGTGCCAGTAGTTGGGGTCGGGGACTTAGAGACTACGAGCAGTACTTC. This translates into CASSWGRGLRDYEQYF. Combining the CDR3 with reference TRBV19 and TRBJ2-7 gives the whole variable domain DGGITQSPKYLFRKEGQNVTLSCEQNLNHDAMYWYRQDPGQGLRLIYYSQIVNDFQKGDIAEGYSVSREKKESFPLTVTSAQKNPTAFYLCASSWGRGLRDYEQYFGPGTRLTVT.

In this sample, this clonotype turned up a few times. The chain couples TRBV5-1 to TRBJ1-1; no clear D. Germline V gene lookup returns CDR1 SGHRS and CDR2 YFSETQ. Trimming took 1 base from V and 3 from J, leaving 16 bases between them. The CDR3 has 16 amino acids. CDR3 region: CASSLSPRVGDTEAFF. In DNA, the CDR3 is TGCGCCAGCAGCTTGTCCCCCCGTGTAGGCGACACTGAAGCTTTCTTT.

This clonotype came up many times. J is TRBJ1-1 and V is TRBV20-1; D is undetermined. The CDR3 runs 14 residues. Trimming removed 6 bases from V and 3 bases from J, with 17 bases in between. Germline lookup yields CDR1 DFQATT and CDR2 SNEGSKA (reference sequence). In nucleotides, the CDR3 is TGCAGTGCAAGTTCGGGCCCGAGGGACACTGAAGCTTTCTTT. Translating it yields CSASSGPRDTEAFF.

This clonotype was recorded many times. The V and J genes are TRBV4-3 and TRBJ2-1; D unclear. Germline lookup yields CDR1 LGHNA and CDR2 YSLEER. V was cut by 0 bases and J by 5 bases, with 14 bases left in between. The CDR3 is made up of 16 amino acids. This CDR3 reads CASSQEFSGVHNEQFF. The CDR3 DNA sequence: TGCGCCAGCAGCCAAGAATTTTCTGGGGTCCACAATGAGCAGTTCTTC.

This CDR3 reads CASSQDTGADEKLFF. Written as DNA, the CDR3 is TGTGCCAGCAGCCAAGATACAGGTGCCGATGAAAAACTGTTTTTT. V and J are TRBV4-2 and TRBJ1-4; the D gene is possibly TRBD1 (5 bases). The CDR3 runs to 15 residues. The V end lost 0 bases, the J end lost 6 bases, and 11 bases lay between the germline ends. Germline V gives CDR1 LGHNA, CDR2 YNFKEQ.

This clonotype has a count of ten or more. The chain recombines TRBV20-1 with TRBJ2-7; D gene uncertain. The length of the CDR3 is 12 residues. The germline CDR1 and CDR2 sequences are DFQATT and SNEGSKA (reference sequence). The V end was cut by 0 bases, the J end by 5 bases, with 8 bases between. CDR3 residues: CSARDQLDEQYF. The CDR3 nucleotides read TGCAGTGCTAGAGATCAGTTGGACGAGCAGTACTTC.

This clonotype has ten or more counts. The genes are TRBV5-1 and TRBJ2-7, with a weak D call TRBD1 (6 bases). Germline lookup yields CDR1 SGHRS and CDR2 YFSETQ. The CDR3 is 14 residues long. Trimming left V 3 bases short and J 5 bases short, with 15 bases between. CDR3 in DNA: TGCGCCAGCAGCTCCTTACAGGGTTCCGACGAGCAGTACTTC. Translation: CASSSLQGSDEQYF.

This clonotype was found many times. This rearrangement joins TRBV12-3 or TRBV12-4 to TRBJ1-2; D is undetermined. Trimming removed 7 bases from V and 4 bases from J, with 10 bases in between. This CDR3 is built from 12 residues. The CDR3 loop reads CASTLPPYGYTF. The DNA of the CDR3 is TGTGCCAGCACCCTCCCGCCCTATGGCTACACCTTC.

This clonotype was detected many times. This chain links TRBV5-1 with TRBJ2-7; possibly TRBD2 for D (6 bases). This CDR3 has 15 residues. Per the germline V gene, CDR1 is SGHRS and CDR2 is YFSETQ. With 0 bases removed from V and 3 bases from J, the gap between germline ends came to 13 bases. The CDR3 protein is CASSLGGIPDYEQYF. The CDR3, as DNA: TGCGCCAGCAGCTTGGGCGGGATACCGGACTACGAGCAGTACTTC.

This clonotype was seen a few times. This sequence joins TRBV5-1 and TRBJ1-1; D is unclear. Per germline, CDR1 SGHRS and CDR2 YFSETQ. This CDR3 spans 16 amino acids. V lost 2 bases to trimming and J lost 0 bases, with 14 bases between them. The CDR3 DNA reads as TGCGCCAGCAGCTTCGCAGGCGCCAACCTGAACACTGAAGCTTTCTTT. Protein sequence: CASSFAGANLNTEAFF.

This clonotype came up a few times. The chain couples TRBV4-3 to TRBJ2-5, with 12 bases lining up with TRBD2. This CDR3 contains 19 residues. With V trimmed by 1 base and J by 5 bases, 14 bases remained unmatched. Germline V CDR1 and CDR2: LGHNA, YSLEER. The CDR3 DNA is TGCGCCAGCAGCCAAGGTCCGGGGCTAGCGGGAGGGCCTTCGGAGACCCAGTACTTC. Residues: CASSQGPGLAGGPSETQYF.

This clonotype was picked up many times. This chain links TRBV6-8 with TRBJ1-4, with D uncertain. Trimming pared 6 bases from V and 0 bases from J, leaving 8 bases between. This CDR3 is 14 amino acids long. CDR1 is MNHGY, CDR2 SAAAGT, per germline. The CDR3 DNA follows: TGTGCCAGCAGCATAAGGACAACTAATGAAAAACTGTTTTTT. It is translated as CASSIRTTNEKLFF.

This clonotype has a handful of counts. The chain has TRBV7-2 and TRBJ1-1; 7 bases are a match to TRBD1. V dropped 1 base and J dropped 1; count of bases not matched to a gene: 3. Germline V gene data show CDR1 as SGHTA and CDR2 as FQGNSA. The CDR3 has 15 amino acids. CDR3 DNA sequence: TGTGCCAGCAGCTTAGACAGGGGAGCGAACACTGAAGCTTTCTTT. This translates into CASSLDRGANTEAFF.

A remark on this clonotype: Just one base apart from a much larger clone, this may be a read error. The CDR3 here is CASSLAGRGNQHQHF. The CDR3 DNA follows: TGTGCCAGCAGCTTAGCGGGCAGGGGCAATCAGCACCAGCATTTT. V is TRBV7-2 and J is TRBJ1-5; D may be TRBD1 (6 bases). This CDR3 is 15 amino acids long. Germline assignment: CDR1 SGHTA and CDR2 FQGNSA.

Points on this clonotype: Since a much larger clone is just one base distant, this may be a read error. The chain couples TRBV12-3 or TRBV12-4 to TRBJ1-5; TRBD1 might be the D (6 bases). The CDR3 has 19 residues. The CDR3 sequence: CVSSFRGRGLTDGNQPQHF. CDR3 DNA: TGTGTCAGCAGTTTTAGGGGCAGGGGTTTGACGGATGGCAATCAGCCCCAGCATTTT.

This clonotype was counted at least ten times. V is TRBV13 and J is TRBJ2-1; perhaps TRBD2 as D (5 bases). In germline, CDR1 is PRHDT, CDR2 FYEKMQ (reference sequence). V gave up 0 bases and J gave up 6 bases, with 9 bases separating them. CDR3 length equals 14 residues. The CDR3 DNA is TGTGCCAGCAGCTTAGGCCGGGATCTCAATGAGCAGTTCTTC. This sequence encodes CASSLGRDLNEQFF.

Many counts were recorded for this clonotype. The junction does not match germline at one end; this may be a read error. This chain uses TRBV6-1 with TRBJ2-7, with D perhaps matching TRBD1 (6 bases). This CDR3 region has 14 residues. Germline CDR1 is MNHNS and CDR2 is SASEGT. The CDR3 spells CASREGQHTDEQYF. CDR3 nucleotide sequence: TGTGCCAGCAGAGAAGGACAGCACACCGACGAGCAGTACTTC.

This clonotype appeared many times. The gene calls are TRBV10-3 and TRBJ2-1; 8 nucleotides agree with TRBD2. V was clipped by 8 bases and J by 7 bases; unmatched bases: 13. This CDR3 spans 15 amino acids. Germline V lookup: CDR1 ENHRY, CDR2 SYGVKD. Here the CDR3 reads CAICPGEREWNEQFF. As DNA, the CDR3 is TGTGCCATCTGCCCGGGCGAGCGGGAGTGGAATGAGCAGTTCTTC.

This clonotype was observed many times. The chain combines TRBV5-1 with TRBJ2-1; D gene uncertain. V lost 1 base to trimming and J lost 0 bases, with 5 bases between them. In germline, CDR1 is SGHRS, CDR2 YFSETQ. The CDR3 spans 14 residues. CDR3 sequence reads: CASSLSSSYNEQFF. DNA for the CDR3: TGCGCCAGCAGCTTGTCCAGCTCCTACAATGAGCAGTTCTTC.